The entry below describes one TCR beta chain. The antigen remains unidentified. This record comes from a study of OX40 agonist ivuxolimab in advanced cancers. The overall study: Melanoma, hepatocellular carcinoma, head and neck or renal cell cancer occurred in dose-escalation patients. Averaging roughly 60 years in age, with a range of about 20 to 90, the cohort was around 83% male.

This table comes from immunoSEQ multiplex PCR, and its TCRdb copy is limited to in-frame clones, with some not included. The table has around 56,000 clones, 82% seen once. Germline V gene sequence: CDR1 SGHNT, CDR2 YENEEA. The V segment lost 4 bases and the J segment 6 bases; nucleotides outside the gene matches: 10. CDR3 length equals 16 residues. Notes on the study in general: Expanded peripheral T cells had an undetermined antigen specificity. Both blood CD4+ and CD8+ T cells showed clonal growth by week 6 at 0.1 to 3.0 mg/kg.

The rearrangement links TRBV11-3 to TRBJ2-1, with TRBD2 matching over 9 bases. This receptor was taken from an adult with an advanced solid tumor such as melanoma, head and neck, liver or kidney cancer. The sequencing here drew on CD4+ or CD8+ T cells sorted from blood, taken in a trial of the OX40 agonist ivuxolimab. CDR3 residues: CASSSNSGRTGNEQFF. CDR3 DNA sequence: TGTGCCAGCAGCTCCAATAGCGGGAGAACGGGCAATGAGCAGTTCTTC.